This TCR beta chain was recovered during a study of CD8+ T cells in alopecia areata. TCR sequencing used cDNA made by reverse transcription of extracted RNA. Some clones are missing from TCRdb's copy, which holds only in-frame ones; the method was immunoSEQ multiplex PCR. Of some 19,000 clones listed, about 70% are singletons. Study observations and caveats: Lesional tissue from the scalp (especially in alopecia totalis/universalis) showed higher clonality than normal scalp. There were also resident alphabeta T cells of normal skin sequenced in scalp samples. TCR sharing was clearer in mice than between patients, perhaps partly owing to patient HLA diversity.

Trimming took 6 bases from V and 4 from J, leaving 12 bases between them. The CDR3 is 13 amino acids. The germline CDR1 and CDR2 sequences are SGHDN and FVKESK. Punch biopsies of lesional scalp, plus peripheral blood, were taken from alopecia areata patients. As to this clone: Its antigen remains unknown.

The genes are TRBV14 and TRBJ1-1; TRBD1 is a possible D gene (5 bases). This TCR was sampled from a human donor with alopecia areata. The sequenced sample was skin, obtained at week 0. The CDR3 DNA reads TGTGCCAGCAGTCGTTCGAGGGGCACTGAAGCTTTCTTT. This codes for CASSRSRGTEAFF.